These 30 T cell receptor beta chains were all obtained from the same sample, sequenced in a study of control samples from healthy donors and cancer patients (dated by TCRdb to 2020 to 2021). Preparation of the library involved the immunoSEQ multiplex PCR assay. What TCRdb holds here is the immuneACCESS table cut down to in-frame rearrangements. Part of the clones is not present; checked against another copy, under half of the missing clones reflect an unresolved V gene, and the others are unexplained. In this sample the table shows around 95,000 clones, about 90% of which occur a single time. The biggest ten clones account for 18% of the sample. The sequencing input was blood. The origin of the receptors is a woman aged 50 to 65 in good health.

The rearrangement uses TRBV5-1 and TRBJ1-2, with D unresolved. The CDR3 is made up of 14 amino acids. V lost 3 bases and J lost 1, with 10 bases in between. Germline CDR1 and CDR2: SGHRS and YFSETQ. The CDR3 sequence is CASSYTTINYGYTF. The CDR3 DNA is TGCGCCAGCAGCTACACCACGATTAACTATGGCTACACCTTC.

There are a few counts of this clone. As the CDR3 is not closed by the conserved phenylalanine or tryptophan, this likely results from a read error. The DNA is left out, because the CDR3 cannot be placed on it with certainty; the CDR3 is given as TCRdb lists it. This rearrangement joins TRBV3-1 (or the pseudogene TRBV3-2) to TRBJ1-2. The CDR3 is 10 residues long, ends included. Germline loops: CDR1 LGHDT, CDR2 YNNKEL (reference sequence). The CDR3 here is CASSQVSLFY.

The chain employs TRBV20-1 and TRBJ2-7; the D is unclear. CDR1 and CDR2 from the germline V gene are DFQATT and SNEGSKA (reference sequence). V was pared by 0 bases and J by 9 bases, with 9 bases between. The CDR3 has 11 amino acids. The CDR3 sequence is CSARDLRWQYF. CDR3 in DNA: TGCAGTGCTAGAGATCTACGGTGGCAGTACTTC.

V is TRBV18 and J is TRBJ1-1; a weak D match, TRBD1 (5 bases). The germline V gene has CDR1 KGHSH and CDR2 LQKENI. CDR3 length equals 17 residues. V dropped 6 bases and J dropped 7 bases, with 27 bases sitting between them. CDR3 amino acids: CASSLTTTGASRDEAFF. DNA for the CDR3: TGTGCCAGCTCTCTGACGACAACCGGGGCGTCGAGGGATGAAGCTTTCTTT.

This clone was counted between two and nine times. This chain uses TRBV18 with TRBJ2-5; no definite D call. The CDR3 has 13 residues. The V gene's germline CDR1 is KGHSH and CDR2 LQKENI. Trimming cost V 3 bases and J 1 base, with 6 bases left between them. The CDR3 DNA is TGTGCCAGCTCACCGTCCCTCCAAGAGACCCAGTACTTC. This codes for CASSPSLQETQYF.

The V call is TRBV7-8, the J call TRBJ1-5; D is possibly TRBD1 (5 bases). Germline lookup yields CDR1 SGHVS and CDR2 FQNEAQ. This CDR3 is 14 amino acids long. Trimming removed 2 bases at V and 7 bases at J, with 12 bases between. CDR3 loop: CASSLKGAEQPQHF. DNA of the CDR3: TGTGCCAGCAGCTTAAAAGGGGCTGAACAGCCCCAGCATTTT.

The V gene is TRBV7-2, the J gene TRBJ2-3; 7 nucleotides match TRBD2. After removal of 5 bases from V and 0 bases from J, the junction contained 8 bases not matched to a gene. CDR3 size: 16 residues. CDR1 and CDR2 from the germline V gene are SGHTA and FQGNSA. The CDR3 reads CASSLIGGFSTDTQYF. CDR3 DNA: TGTGCCAGCAGCCTAATCGGGGGGTTCAGCACAGATACGCAGTATTTT.

The rearrangement links TRBV30 to TRBJ2-7; TRBD2 agrees at 7 bases. Germline trimming cut 3 bases from V and 0 bases from J; bases unmatched to any gene: 5. From germline, CDR1 is GTSNPN and CDR2 SVGIG (reference sequence). This CDR3 contains 14 residues. CDR3 amino acids: CAWRYSGFSYEQYF. In DNA, the CDR3 is TGTGCCTGGAGGTATAGCGGGTTCTCCTACGAGCAGTACTTC.

The chain is built from TRBV27 and TRBJ1-6, with a weak D call TRBD1 (6 bases). The CDR3 spans 15 residues. With 7 bases removed from V and 2 bases from J, the gap between germline ends came to 12 bases. Germline V gives CDR1 MNHEY, CDR2 SMNVEV (reference sequence). The CDR3 spells CASTGGRAYNSPLHF. The DNA for the CDR3 is TGTGCCAGCACCGGGGGGCGCGCCTATAATTCACCCCTCCACTTT.

The genes are TRBV18 and TRBJ1-5; a possible D gene is TRBD1 (5 bases). Trimming removed 2 bases at V and 4 bases at J, with 12 bases between. Germline-derived CDR1 and CDR2 are KGHSH and LQKENI. The CDR3 sequence is 15 residues long. The CDR3 coding sequence is TGTGCCAGCTCACCAGGAGGGACGGCAAATCAGCCCCAGCATTTT. Translation gives CASSPGGTANQPQHF.

The V gene is TRBV7-3, the J gene TRBJ1-1, with 9 bases aligning to TRBD1. The junction had 1 base not matched to a gene; V was cut back by 0 bases and J by 2 bases. Germline CDR1 is SGHTA and CDR2 is FQGTGA. This CDR3 contains 15 residues. In DNA form, the CDR3 reads TGTGCCAGCAGCTTAACTACAGGGGGCAACACTGAAGCTTTCTTT. Its translation: CASSLTTGGNTEAFF.

V is TRBV11-2 and J is TRBJ1-3; TRBD1 might be the D (6 bases). The CDR3 has 19 amino acids. Germline V gene sequence: CDR1 SGHAT, CDR2 FQNNGV. The V gene lost 1 base and the J gene lost 0 bases, with 19 bases spanning the gap. CDR3 loop: CASSLVGALSLSSGNTIYF. The CDR3, as DNA: TGTGCCAGCAGCTTAGTGGGGGCCTTAAGTCTTTCCTCTGGAAACACCATATATTTT.

This clone was seen at least ten times. The rearrangement uses TRBV5-1 and TRBJ1-1; D remains unclear. The CDR3 is 15 residues long. V lost 3 bases, J lost 3 bases, and 15 bases lay in between. Germline-derived CDR1 and CDR2 are SGHRS and YFSETQ. CDR3 residues: CASSSRDNIHTEAFF. The CDR3 region has the DNA TGCGCCAGCAGCTCCCGTGACAATATCCACACTGAAGCTTTCTTT.

This sequence joins TRBV24-1 and TRBJ2-3, with unresolved D. Trimming stripped 0 bases from V and 4 bases from J, with 1 base between. Per the germline V gene, CDR1 is KGHDR and CDR2 is SFDVKD. CDR3 length: 12 amino acids. The CDR3 is CATSDLPDTQYF. CDR3 in DNA: TGTGCCACCAGTGATTTGCCAGATACGCAGTATTTT.

The V and J genes are TRBV6-1 and TRBJ1-3; D gene unclear. V was clipped by 2 bases and J by 2 bases, with 10 bases between them. The CDR3 consists of 15 residues. Germline lookup yields CDR1 MNHNS and CDR2 SASEGT. The CDR3 spells CASSEMGSAGNTIYF. The CDR3 nucleotides read TGTGCCAGCAGTGAAATGGGGTCGGCTGGAAACACCATATATTTT.

This rearrangement joins TRBV24-1 to TRBJ1-1; D uncertain. V lost 9 bases, J lost 4 bases, and 14 bases lay in between. There are 13 residues in the CDR3. Germline CDR1 KGHDR, CDR2 SFDVKD. CDR3: CATQRAPITEAFF. The CDR3, as DNA: TGTGCCACCCAGAGGGCGCCTATCACTGAAGCTTTCTTT.

Only one count was recorded for this clone. J is TRBJ2-5 and V is TRBV5-1; 9 bases match TRBD2. Germline V gene lookup returns CDR1 SGHRS and CDR2 YFSETQ. This CDR3 contains 14 residues. Germline trimming cut 4 bases from V and 2 bases from J; bases unmatched to any gene: 3. CDR3 residues: CASSLTSGQETQYF. The CDR3, as DNA: TGCGCCAGCAGCCTGACTAGCGGTCAAGAGACCCAGTACTTC.

V and J are TRBV11-1 and TRBJ2-2; D uncertain. Trimming removed 1 base from V and 2 bases from J, with 5 bases in between. The CDR3 has 14 amino acids. CDR1 is SGHAT and CDR2 is FQDESV in the germline V gene (reference sequence). The CDR3 reads CASSLGRNTGELFF. CDR3 DNA: TGTGCCAGCAGCTTAGGTCGCAACACCGGGGAGCTGTTTTTT.

Only one count was recorded for this clone. This chain connects TRBV2 to TRBJ1-4, with D possibly being TRBD1 (6 bases). There are 15 residues in the CDR3. V shed 5 bases and J shed 8 bases, with 18 bases lying between them. Germline CDR1 and CDR2: SNHLY and FYNNEI. CDR3 DNA sequence: TGTGCCAGCAGTCTATTGGGGGCATCGGGAGAAAAACTGTTTTTT. This codes for CASSLLGASGEKLFF.

The rearrangement links TRBV7-6 to TRBJ2-3; 12 nucleotides match TRBD2. The ends lost 5 bases at V and 6 bases at J; junction bases unmatched: 9. Germline CDR1 reads SGHVS; CDR2 reads FNYEAQ. This CDR3 contains 16 residues. The CDR3 reads CASSPLAGGLPDTQYF. CDR3 bases: TGTGCCAGCAGCCCACTAGCGGGGGGCCTTCCGGATACGCAGTATTTT.

In this sample, this clone turned up once. V gene TRBV5-6 combines with J gene TRBJ1-5, with D hard to call. The V gene's germline CDR1 is SGHDT and CDR2 YYEEEE. The V gene lost 4 bases and the J gene lost 0 bases, with 11 bases spanning the gap. This CDR3 has 15 amino acids. The DNA for the CDR3 is TGTGCCAGCAGCGGTCGGAGGTATAGCAATCAGCCCCAGCATTTT. This encodes CASSGRRYSNQPQHF.

The chain is built from TRBV30 and TRBJ2-1; maybe TRBD2 (5 bases). The CDR3 loop spans 12 amino acids. Trimming removed 5 bases at V and 8 bases at J, with 13 bases between. Germline lookup yields CDR1 GTSNPN and CDR2 SVGIG (reference sequence). As DNA, the CDR3 is TGTGCCTGGCAACCAAGTAGCGATGAGCAGTTCTTC. Its translation is CAWQPSSDEQFF.

The chain employs TRBV16 and TRBJ1-1; D is perhaps TRBD1 (5 bases). The germline gives CDR1 KGHSY, CDR2 FQNENV. V gave up 4 bases and J gave up 7 bases, with 16 bases separating them. The CDR3 covers 14 residues. The CDR3 nucleotides read TGTGCCAGCAGCCCGCGGTTTTACGACAGTGAAGCTTTCTTT. Amino acid sequence: CASSPRFYDSEAFF.

The chain joins TRBV29-1 to TRBJ2-5; D is unresolved. Germline CDR1 SQVTM, CDR2 ANQGSEA. Trimming cost V 5 bases and J 4 bases, with 11 bases left between them. This CDR3 comprises 12 residues. CDR3 sequence (DNA): TGCAGCGTTAGGGCTGGCGGAGAGACCCAGTACTTC. It encodes CSVRAGGETQYF.

The V gene is TRBV6-5, the J gene TRBJ2-7; 9 positions match TRBD1. The germline CDR1 and CDR2 sequences are MNHEY and SVGAGI. The CDR3 loop spans 15 amino acids. V was clipped by 6 bases and J by 2 bases; unmatched bases: 8. The CDR3 DNA reads TGTGCCAGCAGACGAACAGGGACAGGGCCCTACGAGCAGTACGTC. Its translation is CASRRTGTGPYEQYV.

CDR3 sequence (DNA): TGTGCCAGCAGTGAATGGGACAGGGGGAATGAGCAGTTCTTC. Protein sequence: CASSEWDRGNEQFF. The chain recombines TRBV25-1 with TRBJ2-1; 11 nucleotides align to TRBD1. The germline gives CDR1 MGHDK, CDR2 SYGVNS. Trimming took 1 base from V and 7 from J; bases not matched to a gene: 0. CDR3 length: 14 residues. Based on the CDR3 plus reference TRBV25-1 and TRBJ2-1, the full variable domain is EADIYQTPRYLVIGTGKKITLECSQTMGHDKMYWYQQDPGMELHLIHYSYGVNSTEKGDLSSESTVSRIRTEHFPLTLESARPSHTSQYLCASSEWDRGNEQFFGPGTRLTVL.

This clone was counted between two and nine times. The chain is built from TRBV15 and TRBJ2-2; 9 bases agree with TRBD2. There are 13 residues in the CDR3. CDR1 and CDR2 (germline): LNHNV, YYDKDF (reference sequence). After removal of 1 base from V and 17 bases from J, the junction contained 8 bases not matched to a gene. The chain's CDR3 is CATSRAERTSVFF. The CDR3 DNA is TGTGCCACCAGCAGAGCAGAACGGACTAGCGTTTTTTTT.

This chain uses TRBV12-3 or TRBV12-4 with TRBJ1-4; D is ambiguous. The CDR3 runs 11 residues. V lost 5 bases, J lost 6 bases, and 4 bases lay in between. CDR3 protein: CASSRDEKLFF. As DNA, the CDR3 is TGTGCCAGCAGTCGGGATGAAAAACTGTTTTTT.

The chain carries TRBV30 and TRBJ2-3; D not resolved. Per the germline V gene, CDR1 is GTSNPN and CDR2 is SVGIG (reference sequence). The V gene lost 1 base and the J gene lost 0 bases, with 5 bases spanning the gap. CDR3 length: 13 residues. CDR3 residues: CAWSDISTDTQYF. In DNA form, the CDR3 reads TGTGCCTGGAGTGATATTAGCACAGATACGCAGTATTTT.

The V gene is TRBV6-5, the J gene TRBJ1-5; no clear D gene. The CDR3 spans 14 residues. The germline V gene has CDR1 MNHEY and CDR2 SVGAGI. Trimming pared 0 bases from V and 5 bases from J, leaving 8 bases between. CDR3 bases: TGTGCCAGCAGTTACTCGTGGGGAGATCAGCCCCAGCATTTT. This translates into CASSYSWGDQPQHF.